This TCR beta chain derives from a study of blood T cells in healthy people across ages. In the study overall: Per two T cells, about one barcoded beta molecule was captured through template switching.

A second PCR, run for about 6 to 12 cycles, used a sample-barcoded 5' primer plus a J-beta primer mix. MiXCR, run by TCRdb on the 5' RACE reads, gives a single entry per CDR3 protein. The sample carries 650,000 to 1,000,000 distinct CDR3 sequences, roughly 34% recorded once. Points on this clonotype: The antigen remains undetermined.

Isolation of PBMCs gave at least 7 million cells per sample. Overall study findings and caveats: Estimated diversity across one million T cells was deemed an underestimate. Naive T cell percentage and TCR beta diversity correlated strongly.

Germline V lookup: CDR1 SNHLY, CDR2 FYNNEI. Losses at the gene ends were 10 bases for V and 4 bases for J; bases not matched to a gene: 15. This CDR3 contains 15 residues. The genes are TRBV2 and TRBJ1-1; 7 nucleotides align to TRBD1. This receptor was identified in a man between 18 and 35 years old in good health. The sample consisted of blood. Here the CDR3 reads CAIRGDSGASTEAFF. In DNA form, the CDR3 reads TGTGCCATCAGGGGGGACAGCGGGGCGAGCACTGAAGCTTTCTTT.